This T cell receptor beta chain was sequenced for a study of cytomegalovirus exposure and HLA in healthy donors. The CDR3 has 15 amino acids. Germline assignment: CDR1 SGHRS and CDR2 YFSETQ. After removal of 0 bases from V and 3 bases from J, the junction contained 5 bases not matched to a gene. PCR primers comprised 60 Vbeta and 13 Jbeta primers. Assay used: immunoSEQ multiplex PCR; TCRdb lists only in-frame clones, some missing. The sample includes roughly 180,000 clones, more than 60% of them seen just once. This sequence was found in a woman aged 55 to 70 in good health and CMV-seropositive. The V call is TRBV5-1, the J call TRBJ2-7; 8 positions agree with TRBD1. The sequenced sample consisted of PBMCs. CDR3 amino acids: CASSLAGQVYYEQYF. The CDR3 DNA sequence: TGCGCCAGCAGCTTGGCGGGACAGGTTTACTACGAGCAGTACTTC.